This T cell receptor (beta chain) originates from a study of CD4 and CD8 cells across lung adenocarcinoma regions. V was cut by 5 bases and J by 12 bases, with 33 bases left in between. CDR1 and CDR2 from the germline V gene are WNHNN and SYGVQD (reference sequence). The CDR3 contains 18 residues. MiXCR, run by TCRdb on the PCR reads, gives a single entry per CDR3 protein. The sample consists of some 27,000 distinct CDR3 sequences, 50% to 55% of them appearing once. The sequenced sample was CD8+ T cells from the center of a lung tumor. The sequence came from a male donor with lung adenocarcinoma. The CD4 and CD8 labels of this study may be unreliable. The chain recombines TRBV10-1 with TRBJ2-3; tentative D call: TRBD2 (6 bases). The CDR3 loop reads CASSTTGGGQCTKDIQYF. The CDR3 DNA is TGCGCCAGCAGTACGACTGGCGGAGGGCAGTGTACCAAAGATATTCAGTATTTT.